The 27 T cell receptor beta chains below all came from one sample that was sequenced in a study of T cells in women clearing cervical HPV infection. The table came from immunoSEQ multiplex PCR; TCRdb's copy has only in-frame clones and leaves some out. The listing contains 30,000 to 45,000 clones. Sample: blood buffy coat. The receptor source for this set is a woman between 18 and 70 years old with a cervical HPV16 infection that either progressed to CIN3+ or cleared (not recorded which).

As to this clone: The DNA ends 3 residues before the CDR3 does, and the rest of the CDR3 is filled in from the germline J gene. This chain connects TRBV10-3 to TRBJ1-2; TRBD1 matches 7 bases. CDR3 length equals 15 residues. The J segment lost 3 bases and the V segment lost 3 bases, leaving 7 bases of the junction unmatched. Germline V gene data show CDR1 as ENHRY and CDR2 as SYGVKD. The chain's CDR3 is CAISEVVGTDYGYTF. The CDR3 bases that were read are TGTGCCATCAGTGAAGTCGTGGGGACAGACTATGGC.

About this clone: The junction departs from germline at one end; a sequencing error may be responsible. The sequenced fragment ends 3 residues before the CDR3 boundary, so the rest is inferred from the germline J gene. The same CDR3 arises from other DNA sequences in this sample as well. V is TRBV30 and J is TRBJ1-3, with a tentative D call TRBD1 (5 bases). Germline loops: CDR1 GTSNPN, CDR2 SVGIG (reference sequence). CDR3 length: 15 residues. CDR3 protein: CAWSPDTHSGNTIYF. The sequenced part of the CDR3 DNA is TGTGCCTGGAGCCCGGACACCCACTCTGGAAACACT.

A remark on this clone: The read finishes 3 residues shy of the CDR3 end, and the germline J gene is used to complete it. This chain links TRBV28 with TRBJ2-7; 8 nucleotides agree with TRBD1. The J segment lost 5 bases and the V segment lost 5 bases, leaving 11 bases of the junction unmatched. Germline values: CDR1 MDHEN, CDR2 SYDVKM. The CDR3 runs 15 residues. The CDR3 loop is CASSPRTGSIHEQYF. The CDR3 bases that were read are TGTGCCAGCAGTCCCCGGACAGGGTCCATACACGAG.

As regards this clone: The sequenced fragment ends 3 residues before the CDR3 boundary, so the rest is inferred from the germline J gene. The chain employs TRBV14 and TRBJ2-7, with TRBD1 identical over 8 bases. Germline V lookup: CDR1 SGHDN, CDR2 FVKESK. The CDR3 is made up of 15 amino acids. V gave up 1 base and J gave up 5 bases; unmatched junction bases: 7. Partial CDR3 DNA: TGTGCCAGCAGCCAAGCATCAGGGGGCTTCCACGAG. It is translated as CASSQASGGFHE. The CDR3, in full, reads CASSQASGGFHEQYF. The variable domain in full, with the rest retrieved from reference TRBV14 and TRBJ2-7, is EAGVTQFPSHSVIEKGQTVTLRCDPISGHDNLYWYRRVMGKEIKFLLHFVKESKQDESGMPNNRFLAERTGGTYSTLKVQPAELEDSGVYFCASSQASGGFHEQYFGPGTRLTVT.

Note on this clone: The CDR3 extends 3 residues past the end of the read, so its final part is completed from the germline J gene. The chain employs TRBV20-1 and TRBJ2-7; TRBD2 aligns across 8 bases. This CDR3 is built from 14 residues. V shed 0 bases and J 6 bases; nucleotides not matched to a gene: 7. In germline, CDR1 is DFQATT, CDR2 SNEGSKA (reference sequence). This CDR3 reads CSAREQAGAVEQYF. CDR3 DNA (partial): TGCAGTGCTAGAGAGCAAGCGGGGGCCGTCGAG.

Details on this clone: The CDR3 end falls 3 residues outside the read, so it is completed with the germline J gene. The chain employs TRBV5-1 and TRBJ1-1, with D possibly matching TRBD1 (6 bases). The CDR3 has 12 amino acids. V gave up 5 bases and J gave up 7 bases, with 12 bases separating them. Per the germline V gene, CDR1 is SGHRS and CDR2 is YFSETQ. Partial CDR3 DNA: TGCGCCAGCAGAAAGGGGGACGGTGAA. This gives the protein CASRKGDGE. The whole CDR3 region reads CASRKGDGEAFF.

A remark on this clone: The DNA ends 3 residues before the CDR3 does, and the rest of the CDR3 is filled in from the germline J gene. The chain employs TRBV5-6 and TRBJ2-1, with TRBD2 matching over 7 bases. Germline loops: CDR1 SGHDT, CDR2 YYEEEE. The trim removed 0 bases at V and 9 bases at J, leaving 6 bases unmatched. The CDR3 spans 14 residues. CDR3 sequence reads: CASSLGGGGGEQFF. The CDR3 DNA, read in part, is TGTGCCAGCAGCTTGGGAGGTGGGGGGGGTGAG.

Worth noting for this clone: The CDR3 extends 3 residues past the end of the read, so its final part is completed from the germline J gene. This sequence joins TRBV11-2 and TRBJ2-3; 7 nucleotides align to TRBD2. The CDR3 is 14 residues long. The germline gives CDR1 SGHAT, CDR2 FQNNGV. CDR3 amino acids: CASSLDGGGYAQYF. CDR3 DNA, as far as it was read: TGTGCCAGCAGCTTAGACGGCGGGGGTTACGCG.

Remarks on this clone: The missing CDR3 end, 3 residues past where the read stops, is filled in from the germline J gene. The chain recombines TRBV20-1 with TRBJ2-1, with TRBD2 matching over 9 bases. Germline assignment: CDR1 DFQATT and CDR2 SNEGSKA (reference sequence). This CDR3 comprises 15 residues. J lost 5 bases, V lost 6 bases, and 11 bases had no gene match. CDR3 DNA (partial): TGCAGTGCCCTACCCTCTAGCGGGGAGAACAATGAG. This sequence encodes CSALPSSGENNE. The full CDR3 is CSALPSSGENNEQFF.

About this clone itself: The CDR3 end is not reached by the read, which stops 3 residues before it; the germline J gene fills it in. V is TRBV6-2 or TRBV6-3 and J is TRBJ1-5; 8 bases line up with TRBD1. V lost 6 bases to trimming and J lost 7 bases; unmatched junction nucleotides: 8. The germline gives CDR1 MNHEY, CDR2 SVGEGT. The CDR3 is made up of 14 amino acids. The part of the CDR3 DNA that was read is TGTGCCAGCAGCCTTCGGACAGGGTTCCAGCCC. Its translation: CASSLRTGFQP. The full CDR3 protein is CASSLRTGFQPQHF.

Details on this clone: The read terminates 3 residues before the CDR3 end, so the remaining end is supplied by the germline J gene. The chain couples TRBV20-1 to TRBJ2-1; 8 nucleotides match TRBD2. V was pared by 1 base and J by 5 bases, with 4 bases of the junction left unmatched. This CDR3 contains 14 residues. In germline, CDR1 is DFQATT, CDR2 SNEGSKA (reference sequence). The sequenced CDR3 bases are TGCAGTGCTAGAGCGGGGGGGCTCAACAATGAG. This codes for CSARAGGLNNE. In full, the CDR3 is CSARAGGLNNEQFF.

Regarding this clone: From the germline J gene comes the end of the CDR3, since the read stops 3 residues before it. This chain links TRBV19 with TRBJ2-1; D might be TRBD2 (6 bases). Germline V gives CDR1 LNHDA, CDR2 SQIVND (reference sequence). The CDR3 is made up of 15 amino acids. V lost 1 base to trimming and J lost 2 bases, with 9 bases between them. Partial CDR3 DNA: TGTGCCAGTAGTATAGGGACTAACCCCTACAATGAG. It encodes CASSIGTNPYNE. The whole CDR3 is CASSIGTNPYNEQFF.

As regards this clone: Read coverage stops 3 residues before the CDR3 terminus; the germline J gene supplies the remainder. The chain joins TRBV4-2 to TRBJ2-3, with a possible D match to TRBD2 (5 bases). Germline V CDR1 and CDR2: LGHNA, YNFKEQ. The CDR3 contains 15 residues. V gave up 0 bases and J gave up 0 bases, with 7 bases separating them. The CDR3 DNA, read in part, is TGTGCCAGCAGCCAAGAAGAGCGGAGCACAGATACG. This encodes CASSQEERSTDT. The full CDR3 is CASSQEERSTDTQYF.

In the case of this clone: The sequenced fragment ends 3 residues before the CDR3 boundary, so the rest is inferred from the germline J gene. The identical CDR3 is also encoded by other nucleotide sequences in the sample. V gene TRBV5-5 combines with J gene TRBJ1-2, with TRBD1 matching 7 bases. This CDR3 contains 13 residues. CDR1 is SGHKS and CDR2 is YYEKEE in the germline V gene (reference sequence). V dropped 5 bases and J dropped 5; count of bases not matched to a gene: 6. The CDR3 bases that were read are TGTGCCAGCAGACAGGACAGGACTTATGGC. Amino acids: CASRQDRTYG. The CDR3 in its entirety is CASRQDRTYGYTF.

As regards this clone: The read ends 3 residues before the CDR3 terminus; that terminus is restored from the germline J gene. The V gene is TRBV11-2, the J gene TRBJ1-1; D not certain. The germline CDR1 and CDR2 sequences are SGHAT and FQNNGV. CDR3 length: 11 residues. CDR3 residues: CASSLALEAFF. Partial CDR3 DNA: TGTGCCAGCAGCTTGGCCCTCGAA.

CDR3 DNA (partial): TGCAGTGGGGGGGGACACTCCTACGAG. As protein: CSGGGHSYE. The whole CDR3 sequence is CSGGGHSYEQYF. The chain couples TRBV20-1 to TRBJ2-7; D is perhaps TRBD2 (7 bases). The CDR3 goes on 3 residues after the read ends, and that part is filled in from the germline J gene. This CDR3 contains 12 residues. CDR1 and CDR2 from the germline V gene are DFQATT and SNEGSKA (reference sequence). Trimming removed 7 bases at V and 0 bases at J, with 10 bases between.

By frequency, this clone is medium-sized. The missing CDR3 end, 3 residues past where the read stops, is filled in from the germline J gene. This chain uses TRBV19 with TRBJ2-7, with a tentative D call TRBD1 (6 bases). The length of the CDR3 is 15 residues. CDR1 LNHDA and CDR2 SQIVND come from the germline V gene (reference sequence). V lost 5 bases, J lost 0 bases, and 14 bases lay in between. The chain's CDR3 is CASSVQGRGSYEQYF. CDR3 bases read: TGTGCCAGTAGTGTACAGGGAAGGGGCTCCTACGAG.

Of note for this clone: The read terminates 3 residues before the CDR3 end, so the remaining end is supplied by the germline J gene. This chain connects TRBV11-1 to TRBJ2-3; TRBD2 matches 8 bases. V dropped 4 bases and J dropped 0; count of bases not matched to a gene: 3. The germline V gene encodes CDR1 SGHAT and CDR2 FQDESV (reference sequence). There are 15 residues in the CDR3. CDR3 loop: CASSSSGSSTDTQYF. CDR3 DNA (partial): TGTGCCAGCAGCTCTAGCGGGTCTAGCACAGATACG.

This clone shows up as medium-sized by frequency. The CDR3 end is not reached by the read, which stops 3 residues before it; the germline J gene fills it in. The chain employs TRBV6-2 or TRBV6-3 and TRBJ2-3; maybe TRBD1 (5 bases). This CDR3 is built from 14 residues. Germline CDR1 reads MNHEY; CDR2 reads SVGEGT. Trimming pared 0 bases from V and 2 bases from J, leaving 6 bases between. The covered CDR3 bases are TGTGCCAGCAGTTACTCGGACAACACAGATACG. Residues: CASSYSDNTDT. The entire CDR3 protein is CASSYSDNTDTQYF.

As for this clone: With the read ending 3 residues before the CDR3 end, the germline J gene is used to fill in that end. The rearrangement links TRBV29-1 to TRBJ2-4; D is undetermined. CDR1 and CDR2 from the germline V gene are SQVTM and ANQGSEA. CDR3 length equals 14 residues. CDR3 region: CSVTSSTGNYGQYF. CDR3 DNA, as far as it was read: TGCAGCGTTACCAGTTCGACCGGCAACTATGGT.

In regard to this clone: The CDR3 goes on 3 residues after the read ends, and that part is filled in from the germline J gene. Other DNA sequences within the sample encode an identical CDR3. This sequence joins TRBV7-6 and TRBJ1-3; D is perhaps TRBD1 (5 bases). The germline CDR1 and CDR2 sequences are SGHVS and FNYEAQ. CDR3 length: 17 amino acids. Trimming took off 1 base at V and 0 bases at J, with 13 bases between the two ends. CDR3 region: CASSLEAGSPSGNTIYF. The CDR3 DNA, read in part, is TGTGCCAGCAGCTTAGAGGCAGGGAGTCCCTCTGGAAACACC.

As regards this clone: Sequencing ends 3 residues short of the CDR3 end; the germline J gene provides the rest. V is TRBV7-2 and J is TRBJ1-4; TRBD1 might be the D (5 bases). V lost 2 bases to trimming and J lost 5 bases, with 6 bases between them. This CDR3 contains 13 residues. Germline V gene sequence: CDR1 SGHTA, CDR2 FQGNSA. The part of the CDR3 DNA that was read is TGTGCCAGCAGCTTAAGACAGAATGAAAAA. This encodes CASSLRQNEK. The entire CDR3 protein is CASSLRQNEKLFF.

As concerns this clone: The read terminates 3 residues before the CDR3 end, so the remaining end is supplied by the germline J gene. V is TRBV20-1 and J is TRBJ2-2; perhaps TRBD2 as D (7 bases). Germline V gene data show CDR1 as DFQATT and CDR2 as SNEGSKA (reference sequence). Trimming shortened V by 2 bases and J by 4 bases, and 17 bases separated the two germline ends. There are 16 residues in the CDR3. The sequenced part of the CDR3 DNA is TGCAGTGCTAGATTGGCGGGGGCTGCTACCACCGGGGAG. Translating it yields CSARLAGAATTGE. The entire CDR3 sequence reads CSARLAGAATTGELFF.

By frequency, this clone registers medium-sized. The sequenced CDR3 bases are TGCAGCGTTGGACAGGGTATCAATGAG. Its translation: CSVGQGINE. The whole CDR3 sequence is CSVGQGINEQFF. The V gene is TRBV29-1, the J gene TRBJ2-1, with TRBD1 matching over 7 bases. The observed sequence ends 3 residues before the CDR3 terminus, with the missing tail filled in from the germline J gene. Germline lookup yields CDR1 SQVTM and CDR2 ANQGSEA. The CDR3 length is 12 residues. V was pared by 4 bases and J by 6 bases, with 3 bases of the junction left unmatched.

Concerning this clone itself: The CDR3 extends 3 residues past the end of the read, so its final part is completed from the germline J gene. The genes are TRBV5-1 and TRBJ2-1; tentatively, D is TRBD1 (6 bases). This CDR3 region has 15 residues. V lost 10 bases and J 2 bases, leaving 19 bases between the germline ends. Germline values: CDR1 SGHRS, CDR2 YFSETQ. CDR3 bases read: TGCGCCCGATCCCCCGGGACAAAAACCTACAATGAG. This translates into CARSPGTKTYNE. The full CDR3 is CARSPGTKTYNEQFF. The full variable domain, completed using reference TRBV5-1 and TRBJ2-1, is KAGVTQTPRYLIKTRGQQVTLSCSPISGHRSVSWYQQTPGQGLQFLFEYFSETQRNKGNFPGRFSGRQFSNSRSEMNVSTLELGDSALYLCARSPGTKTYNEQFFGPGTRLTVL.

CDR3 DNA, as far as it was read: TGTGCCAGCAGCTTGTCGCGGGTTAGCTCCTACGAG. Translation gives CASSLSRVSSYE. The complete CDR3 reads CASSLSRVSSYEQYF. The V call is TRBV7-2, the J call TRBJ2-7; D possibly corresponds to TRBD2 (5 bases). The read halts 3 residues ahead of the CDR3 end, with the missing end drawn from the germline J gene. Deletions cut 3 bases from V and 0 bases from J, with 12 bases between. The CDR3 consists of 15 residues. Germline values: CDR1 SGHTA, CDR2 FQGNSA.

Comments on this clone: The read finishes 3 residues shy of the CDR3 end, and the germline J gene is used to complete it. The chain links TRBV6-2 or TRBV6-3 to TRBJ2-1; D possibly corresponds to TRBD1 (7 bases). Germline loops: CDR1 MNHEY, CDR2 SVGEGT. The CDR3 loop spans 17 amino acids. V lost 0 bases to trimming and J lost 4 bases, with 16 bases between them. CDR3: CASSYSEGRGIYNEQFF. Incomplete CDR3 DNA: TGTGCCAGCAGTTACTCGGAGGGCAGGGGGATTTACAATGAG.